This TCR beta chain stems from a study of blood T cell repertoires in COVID-19. Sequencing was performed with immunoSEQ multiplex PCR; in TCRdb, only in-frame clones are kept and a portion is missing. In the table there are about 41,000 clones, 80% to 90% of which are singletons. Between the trimmed V and J ends, which lost 6 bases and 8 bases, there was a span of 17 bases. Germline loops: CDR1 LNHDA, CDR2 SQIVND (reference sequence). The CDR3 has 15 amino acids. The specimen sequenced was peripheral blood. This clonotype was sampled from a man between 40 and 49 years old with COVID-19, enrolled during active disease. V is TRBV19 and J is TRBJ1-6, with D possibly TRBD1 on 5 matching bases. The DNA of the CDR3 is TGTGCCAGTAGACCCCAGGGTACAGGCGATTCACCCCTCCACTTT. It specifies CASRPQGTGDSPLHF.